This TCR beta chain is from a study of early T cells in non-severe SARS-CoV-2 infection. Trimming cost V 1 base and J 3 bases, with 16 bases left between them. The germline V gene encodes CDR1 KGHSH and CDR2 LQKENI. The CDR3 runs to 16 residues. MiXCR, applied by TCRdb to the 5' RACE reads, yields one record per CDR3 protein. The sample consists of about 60,000 distinct CDR3 sequences, 11% of them appearing once. The source material was whole blood, sampled at baseline. The rearrangement uses TRBV18 and TRBJ2-7, with D perhaps given as TRBD1 or TRBD2 (5 bases each). The clonotype was recovered from an adult who was a healthcare worker with PCR-confirmed SARS-CoV-2 infection or an uninfected control (not recorded which). Here the CDR3 reads CASSPLGAEAGYEQYF. Here the CDR3 DNA reads TGTGCCAGCTCACCACTCGGGGCGGAGGCCGGCTACGAGCAGTACTTC.